This T cell receptor beta chain is from a study of blood T cell repertoires in COVID-19 (dated by TCRdb to about 2020). Study-level background: Samples covering the acute and convalescent phases of COVID-19 were provided by collaborators in the United States, Italy and Spain. The dataset comprised deeply sampled blood TCRbeta repertoires from subjects exposed to, actively infected with, or recovered from COVID-19. Samples came from the ongoing ImmuneRACE study (first 160 participants) plus 1,254 subjects from 6 global collaborators. A de-identified subject ID, COVID-19 status, age in years and sex were almost always included in the sample metadata. Where available, HLA class I and class II types were obtained from metadata supplied by the sample provider rather than from assay-based typing. The repertoires were released in a freely available public database intended as a resource for research on the immune response to SARS-CoV-2. The prospective study material was composed of cDNA or gDNA derived from T cells, B-cell-depleted T cells, or PBMCs.

V has 5 bases trimmed and J has 6 bases trimmed; junction bases matching no gene number 7. CDR1 SGHAT and CDR2 FQDESV were looked up in the germline V gene (reference sequence). From cysteine to phenylalanine, the CDR3 is 13 amino acids long. Only CDR3 DNA is held: 39 bases, read in frame from base 1. The collaborating institutions used their own protocols to collect whole blood in K2EDTA tubes. Collaborator samples were shipped for TCRbeta analysis as frozen whole blood, isolated PBMCs, or DNA extracted from either sample type. TCRbeta CDR3 regions were amplified from genomic DNA by means of the immunoSEQ Assay, a bias-controlled multiplex PCR. On the study's bioinformatics: Within the assay, amplification of reference gene primers was used to estimate how many nucleated cells each sample contained. To quantify the absolute abundance of each unique TCRbeta CDR3 rearrangement, sequence reads were collapsed and filtered. For each sample, productive Simpson clonality was calculated by taking the square root of Simpson's diversity index across productive rearrangements. Drawn from immuneACCESS, this table holds only the in-frame rearrangements with V and J called that TCRdb kept. Clones are partly lost; checked studies trace under half to an unresolved V gene and leave the rest unexplained. V and J calls and clone size come straight from that table; D and trimming were deduced from the DNA. This sample is represented by tens of thousands of clones; over 75% of them were singletons. The ten largest account for about 12% of the sample.

Study-level results and caveats: Clinical and demographic metadata were provided uncurated, with the amount varying by source and participant.

About this clone: Its antigen is still unknown. Base qualities are not at hand, and no much larger clone is one base apart.

This chain is built from TRBV11-1 and TRBJ2-7; TRBD1 agrees with 7 junctional bases. Sequencing input: peripheral blood. The receptor's source is a human donor in a cohort sampled during active COVID-19. The DNA reads TGTGCCAGCAGCCCGGACAGGATTTCCGAGCAGTACTTC. The translation is CASSPDRISEQYF.